This T cell receptor beta chain comes out of a study of post-analysis software for immune sequencing data (dated by TCRdb to about 2015). Concerning the study at large: Recorded disease courses included relapsing-remitting, secondary progressive and progressive-relapsing multiple sclerosis, with some patients lacking subtype annotation. The patient repertoires were compared against more than 10 previously published healthy control repertoires obtained from donors aged about 6 to 28 years. A subset of samples was prepared in parallel using single-end sample barcoding, then pooled and co-amplified after Illumina adapter ligation.

The sample holds a few counts of this clonotype. This receptor's antigen is unknown. Germline and junction disagree at one end, which may indicate a read error. Points the paper makes about the study in general: The multiple sclerosis patient group was slightly younger than the control group. Direct clustering with F measure showed strong co-clustering of samples prepared in the same batch, prompting a batch-effect correction. Patients showed significantly higher frequencies than controls for a handful of TRBV segments, among them TRBV5-6, TRBV5-1 and TRBV20-1. Normalized Chao1 diversity was significantly lower in multiple sclerosis patients than controls, suggesting substantial peripheral T-cell clonal expansion.

Counted from cysteine to phenylalanine, this CDR3 has 15 amino acids. Just CDR3 DNA is preserved here, 45 bases in frame from base 1. For CDR1 and CDR2, the germline V gene lists MGHRA and YSYEKL. Preparation of the library involved PCR. The run used an Illumina HiSeq 2500. To reduce PCR and sequencing biases, unique molecular identifiers were incorporated into the TCR beta cDNA libraries. Every 1 to 10 million input T cells yielded around 500,000 cDNA molecules, meaning each molecule approximated one T cell. The patient libraries were prepared and sequenced with the same protocol used for the earlier healthy control dataset. Samples belonging to the same batch were prepared together, multiplexed and sequenced on a shared HiSeq lane. The paper's processing steps were these. MIGEC handled the raw barcoded reads, throwing out single-read molecular identifier groups before consensus assembly and CDR3 extraction. Clonotype tables were post-analysed with VDJtools, normalizing diversity by down-sampling all datasets to the smallest sample size. To correct batch-related cross-sample contamination, repertoire overlap clustering matched CDR3 amino acid sequences but not nucleotide sequences. TCRdb reran the public reads through fastp at Q25 and MiXCR, keeping productive beta chains. Identical CDR3 protein sequences are pooled into one entry, listed with their most common genes and DNA. The V and J calls were determined by TCRdb, not by the authors. The sample table holds about half a million distinct CDR3 sequences, of which about a third were seen once. The ten biggest clones cover 4.5% to 7.5% of the sample.

To demonstrate the VDJtools post-analysis software, TCR beta repertoires were profiled from the peripheral blood of about a dozen young patients with multiple sclerosis. The multiple sclerosis patients were children and adolescents between roughly 6 and 15 years of age. Sequencing was performed on blood. The TCR was taken from a girl under 18 with multiple sclerosis. The chain employs TRBV4-1 and TRBJ1-5; the D segment cannot be called with confidence. This receptor has the CDR3 CASSQDRPGSQPRHF. The sequenced DNA: TGCGCCAGCAGCCAAGATAGGCCCGGCTCTCAGCCCCGGCATTTT.